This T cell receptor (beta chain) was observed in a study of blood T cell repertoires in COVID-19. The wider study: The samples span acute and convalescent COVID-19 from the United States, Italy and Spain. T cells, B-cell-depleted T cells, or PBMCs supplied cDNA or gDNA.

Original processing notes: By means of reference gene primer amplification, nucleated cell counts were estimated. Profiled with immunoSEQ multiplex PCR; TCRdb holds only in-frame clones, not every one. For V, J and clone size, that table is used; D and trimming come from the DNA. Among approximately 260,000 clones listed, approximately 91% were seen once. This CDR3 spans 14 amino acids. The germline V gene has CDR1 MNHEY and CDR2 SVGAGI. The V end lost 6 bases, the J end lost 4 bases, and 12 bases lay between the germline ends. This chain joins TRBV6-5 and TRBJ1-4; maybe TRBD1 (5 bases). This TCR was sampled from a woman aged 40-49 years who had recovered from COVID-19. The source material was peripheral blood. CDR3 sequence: CASRQASHNEKLFF. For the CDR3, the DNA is TGTGCCAGCAGACAGGCGAGCCATAATGAAAAACTGTTTTTT.